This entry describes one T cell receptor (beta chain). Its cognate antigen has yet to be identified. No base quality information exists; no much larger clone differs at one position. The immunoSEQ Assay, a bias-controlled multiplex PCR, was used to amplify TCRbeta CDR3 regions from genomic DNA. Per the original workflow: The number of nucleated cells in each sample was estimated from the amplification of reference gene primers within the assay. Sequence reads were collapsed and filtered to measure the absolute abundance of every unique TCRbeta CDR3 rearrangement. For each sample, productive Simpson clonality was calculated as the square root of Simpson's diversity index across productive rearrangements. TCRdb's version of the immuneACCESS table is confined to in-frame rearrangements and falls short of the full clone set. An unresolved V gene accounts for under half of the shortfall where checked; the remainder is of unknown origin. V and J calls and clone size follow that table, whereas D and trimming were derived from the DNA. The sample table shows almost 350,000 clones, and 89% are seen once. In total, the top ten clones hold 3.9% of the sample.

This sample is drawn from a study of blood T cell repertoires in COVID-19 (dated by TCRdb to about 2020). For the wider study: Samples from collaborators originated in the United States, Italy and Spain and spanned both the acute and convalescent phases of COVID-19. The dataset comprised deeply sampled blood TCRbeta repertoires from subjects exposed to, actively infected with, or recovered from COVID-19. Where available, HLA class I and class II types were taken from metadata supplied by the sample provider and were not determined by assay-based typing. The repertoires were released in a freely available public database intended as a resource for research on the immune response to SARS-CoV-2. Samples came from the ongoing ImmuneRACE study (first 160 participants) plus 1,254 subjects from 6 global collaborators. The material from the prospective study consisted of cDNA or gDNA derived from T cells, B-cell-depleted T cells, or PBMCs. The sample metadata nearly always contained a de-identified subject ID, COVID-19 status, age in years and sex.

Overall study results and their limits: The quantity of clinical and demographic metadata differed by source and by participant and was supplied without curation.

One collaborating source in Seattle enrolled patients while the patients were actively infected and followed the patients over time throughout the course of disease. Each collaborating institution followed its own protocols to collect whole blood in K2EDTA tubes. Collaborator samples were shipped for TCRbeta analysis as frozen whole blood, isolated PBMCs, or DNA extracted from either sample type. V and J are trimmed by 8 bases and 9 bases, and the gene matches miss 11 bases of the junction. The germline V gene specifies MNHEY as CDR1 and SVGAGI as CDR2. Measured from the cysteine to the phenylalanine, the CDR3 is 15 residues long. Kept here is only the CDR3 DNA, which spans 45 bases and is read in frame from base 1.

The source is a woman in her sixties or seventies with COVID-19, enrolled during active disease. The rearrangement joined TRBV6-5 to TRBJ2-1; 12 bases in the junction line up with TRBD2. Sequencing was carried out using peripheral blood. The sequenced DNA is TGTGCCAGCGGAAAGGCTAGCGGGGGGGCGAGTGAGCAGTTCTTC. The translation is CASGKASGGASEQFF.